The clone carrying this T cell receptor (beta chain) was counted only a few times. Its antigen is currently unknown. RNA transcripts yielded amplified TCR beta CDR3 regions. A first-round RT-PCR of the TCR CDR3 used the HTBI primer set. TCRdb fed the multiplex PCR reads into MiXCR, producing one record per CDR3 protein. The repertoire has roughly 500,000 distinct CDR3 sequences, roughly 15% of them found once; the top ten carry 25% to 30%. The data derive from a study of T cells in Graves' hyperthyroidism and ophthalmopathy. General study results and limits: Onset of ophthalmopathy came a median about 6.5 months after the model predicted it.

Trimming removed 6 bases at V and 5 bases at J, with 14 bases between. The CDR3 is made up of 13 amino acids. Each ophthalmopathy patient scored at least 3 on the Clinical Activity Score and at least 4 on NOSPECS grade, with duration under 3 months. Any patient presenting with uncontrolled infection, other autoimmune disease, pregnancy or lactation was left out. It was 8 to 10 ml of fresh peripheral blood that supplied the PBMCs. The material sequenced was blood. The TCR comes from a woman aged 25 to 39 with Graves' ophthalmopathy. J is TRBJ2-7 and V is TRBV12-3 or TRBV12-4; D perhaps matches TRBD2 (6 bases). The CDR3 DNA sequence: TGTGCCAGCAGCCGAACTAGCCCCAACGAGCAGTACTTC. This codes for CASSRTSPNEQYF.